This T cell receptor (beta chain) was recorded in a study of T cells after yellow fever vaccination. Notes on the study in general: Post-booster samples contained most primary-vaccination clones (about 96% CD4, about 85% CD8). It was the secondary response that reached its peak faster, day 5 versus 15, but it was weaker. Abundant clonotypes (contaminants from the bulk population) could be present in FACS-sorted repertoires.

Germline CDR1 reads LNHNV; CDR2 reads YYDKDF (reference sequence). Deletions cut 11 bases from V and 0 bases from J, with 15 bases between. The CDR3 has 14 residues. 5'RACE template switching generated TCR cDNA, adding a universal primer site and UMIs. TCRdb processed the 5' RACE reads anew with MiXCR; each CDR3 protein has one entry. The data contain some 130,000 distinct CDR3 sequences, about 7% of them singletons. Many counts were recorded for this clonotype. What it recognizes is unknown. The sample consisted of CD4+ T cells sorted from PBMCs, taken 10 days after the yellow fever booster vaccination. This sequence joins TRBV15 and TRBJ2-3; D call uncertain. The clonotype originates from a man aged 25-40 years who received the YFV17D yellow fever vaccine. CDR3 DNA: TGTGCCTCGAAAAACCGCCGGAGCACAGATACGCAGTATTTT. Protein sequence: CASKNRRSTDTQYF.